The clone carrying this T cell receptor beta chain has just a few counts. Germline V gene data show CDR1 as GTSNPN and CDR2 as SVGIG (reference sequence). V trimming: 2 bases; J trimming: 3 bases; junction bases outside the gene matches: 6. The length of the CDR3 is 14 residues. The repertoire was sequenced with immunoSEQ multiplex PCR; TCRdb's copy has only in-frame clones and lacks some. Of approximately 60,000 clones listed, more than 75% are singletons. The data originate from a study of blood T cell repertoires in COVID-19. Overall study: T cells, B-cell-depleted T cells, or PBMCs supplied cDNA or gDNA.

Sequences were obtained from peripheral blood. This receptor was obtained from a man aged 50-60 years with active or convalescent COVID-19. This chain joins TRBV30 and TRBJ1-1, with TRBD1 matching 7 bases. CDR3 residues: CAWSTGTDYTEAFF. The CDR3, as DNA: TGTGCCTGGAGTACCGGGACAGACTACACTGAAGCTTTCTTT.